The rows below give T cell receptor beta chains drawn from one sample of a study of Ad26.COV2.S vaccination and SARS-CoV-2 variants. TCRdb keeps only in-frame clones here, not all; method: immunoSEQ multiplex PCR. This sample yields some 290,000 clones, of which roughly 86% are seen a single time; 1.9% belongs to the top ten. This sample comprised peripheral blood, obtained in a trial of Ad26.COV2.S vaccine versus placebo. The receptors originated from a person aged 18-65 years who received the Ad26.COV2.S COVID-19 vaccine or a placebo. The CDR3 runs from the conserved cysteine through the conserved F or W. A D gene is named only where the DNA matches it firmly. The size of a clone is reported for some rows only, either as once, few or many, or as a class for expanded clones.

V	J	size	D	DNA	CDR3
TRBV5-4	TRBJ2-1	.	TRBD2	TGTGCCAGCAGCTTGGGGCTTGGGAGCGGGGGACCCGGGGAGCAGTTCTTC	CASSLGLGSGGPGEQFF
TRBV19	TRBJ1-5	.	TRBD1	TGTGCCAGTCTAGCCCGCGACAGGGGGTTCTATCAGCCCCAGCATTTT	CASLARDRGFYQPQHF
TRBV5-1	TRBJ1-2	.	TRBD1	TGCGCCAGCAGCTTGGTCTCGGGACAGGGGGACTACACCTTC	CASSLVSGQGDYTF
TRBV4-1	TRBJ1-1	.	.	TGCGCCAGCAGTCGCCCCCCTCCTGAAATTTACGAAGCTTTCTTT	CASSRPPPEIYEAFF
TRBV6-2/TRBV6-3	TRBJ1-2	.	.	TGTGCCAGCAGTTACGGGGTTAACTATGGCTACACCTTC	CASSYGVNYGYTF
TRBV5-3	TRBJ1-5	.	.	TGTGCCAGAAGCTTGTGGGAATTTTGGCAGCCCCAGCATTTT	CARSLWEFWQPQHF
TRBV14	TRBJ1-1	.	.	TGTGCCAGCAGCCAAGTGTACGGAGGGGCTTTCTTT	CASSQVYGGAFF
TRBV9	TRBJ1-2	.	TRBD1	TGTGCCAGCAGCGCCGGACAGGGGGACGCGCGAAGGTATGGCTACACCTTC	CASSAGQGDARRYGYTF
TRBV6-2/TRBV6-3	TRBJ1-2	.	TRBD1	TGTGCCAGCAGTCCCCTAGCCGCCCGACAGGGTTTCTTCGATGGCTACACCTTC	CASSPLAARQGFFDGYTF
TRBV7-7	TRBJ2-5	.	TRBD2	TGTGCCAGCAGCTTGGGACTAGCGGGGGGGCCAGAGACCCAGTACTTC	CASSLGLAGGPETQYF
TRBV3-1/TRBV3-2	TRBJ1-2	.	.	TGTGCCAGCAGTCTAACAGGACAGTCGAATGGCTACACCTTC	CASSLTGQSNGYTF
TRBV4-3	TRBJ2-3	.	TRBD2	TGCGCCAGCAGCCGGACTAGCGGGTGGAACACAGATACGCAGTATTTT	CASSRTSGWNTDTQYF
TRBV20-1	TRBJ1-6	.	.	TGCAGTGCTAGTCGGACAAATGTTTTTCGGTCCTATAATTCACCCCTCCACTTT	CSASRTNVFRSYNSPLHF
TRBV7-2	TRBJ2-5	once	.	TGTGCCAGCAGCTTAGGGGTCCGTGACGGGTCGGAGACCCAGTACTTC	CASSLGVRDGSETQYF
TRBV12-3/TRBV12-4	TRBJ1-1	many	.	TGTGCCAGCAGTAGACGGGATAACCCTGAAGCTTTCTTT	CASSRRDNPEAFF
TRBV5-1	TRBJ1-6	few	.	TGCGCCAGCAGCTTGACCCGGCCCGCTGGCGGGGGTTCACCCCTCCACTTT	CASSLTRPAGGGSPLHF
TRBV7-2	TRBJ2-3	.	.	TGTGCCAGCACTCCAGGGACAGATACGCAGTATTTT	CASTPGTDTQYF
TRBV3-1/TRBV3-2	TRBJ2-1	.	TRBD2	TGTGCCAGCAGCCTCGGCGGGGGGGCAGACAATGAGCAGTTCTTC	CASSLGGGADNEQFF
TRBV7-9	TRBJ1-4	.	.	TGTGCCAGCAGCAGGGACGGCCGACGGGAAAAACTGTTTTTT	CASSRDGRREKLFF
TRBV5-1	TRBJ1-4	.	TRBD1	TGCGCCAGCAGGTCTGGGGGGACAGAGAATGAAAAACTGTTTTTT	CASRSGGTENEKLFF
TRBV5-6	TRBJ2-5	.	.	TGTGCCAGCAGCTCTACCGGGCCGCAAGAGACCCAGTACTTC	CASSSTGPQETQYF
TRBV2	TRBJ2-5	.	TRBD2	TGTGCCAGCAGTGTGGGGCTAGCGGGGGTAGAGACCCAGTACTTC	CASSVGLAGVETQYF
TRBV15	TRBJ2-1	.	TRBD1	TGTGCCACCAGCAGAGCGAAGGGGGCAGCGGACAATGAGCAGTTCTTC	CATSRAKGAADNEQFF
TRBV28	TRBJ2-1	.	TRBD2	TGTGCCAGCAGTCCACAGACTAGCGGGGTGGTTGGTAAGTTCTTC	CASSPQTSGVVGKFF
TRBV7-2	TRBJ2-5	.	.	TGTGCCAGCAGCTATAGCTCGGGCTCCGGCCAAGAGACCCAGTACTTC	CASSYSSGSGQETQYF
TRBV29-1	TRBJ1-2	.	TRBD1	TGCAGCGTTGCGTCGACAGGGGGGAATGGCTACACCTTC	CSVASTGGNGYTF
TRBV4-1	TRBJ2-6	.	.	TGCGCCAGCAGCCAGAGGACATCGTACTCTGGGGCCAACGTCCTGACTTTC	CASSQRTSYSGANVLTF
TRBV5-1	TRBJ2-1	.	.	TGCGCCAGCAGCTTGGTAGGGTTGGCCTACAATGAGCAGTTCTTC	CASSLVGLAYNEQFF
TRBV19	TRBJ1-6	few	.	TGTGCCAGTAGTAGATCCTATCCAGGGGATTCACCCCTCCACTTT	CASSRSYPGDSPLHF